The entry below describes one T cell receptor (beta chain). The antigen is not known. The sample comes from a study of OX40 agonist ivuxolimab in advanced cancers. Study-wide background: Patients were treated with intravenous ivuxolimab, dosed at 0.01 to 10 mg/kg and infused every 2 weeks.

V was shortened by 5 bases and J by 7 bases, with 17 bases between the two germline ends. CDR3 length: 14 residues. The germline CDR1 and CDR2 sequences are MNHEY and SVGAGI. Regarding the study as a whole: Partial responders at 0.1-3.0 mg/kg had among the lowest clonal expansion. It was also the case that some nonresponders had low normalized T-cell clonal expansion.

Assay: immunoSEQ multiplex PCR; the TCRdb copy retains only in-frame clones and omits some. This sample yields 50,000 to 70,000 clones, of which over 65% are seen a single time; 3.1% belongs to the top ten. The V call is TRBV6-5, the J call TRBJ1-1; the D gene is possibly TRBD1 (5 bases). The origin of this receptor is an adult with an advanced solid tumor such as melanoma, head and neck, liver or kidney cancer. The starting material was CD4+ or CD8+ T cells sorted from blood, obtained in a trial of the OX40 agonist ivuxolimab. CDR3 sequence: CASSRGTGGREAFF. CDR3 nucleotides: TGTGCCAGCAGTCGGGGCACCGGAGGTCGTGAAGCTTTCTTT.